A single sample is the source of the 12 T cell receptor beta chains below, sequenced in a study of T cell changes during pregnancy in multiple sclerosis. Clones were sequenced by immunoSEQ multiplex PCR, and TCRdb holds only the in-frame ones, with some missing. The sample shows around 31,000 clones, around 90% of them seen only once. The sequencing used CD4+ T cells from peripheral blood mononuclear cells, collected in the third trimester of pregnancy. These receptors were obtained from a female donor in good health, enrolled as a control in a pregnancy study.

The chain combines TRBV6-5 with TRBJ2-5; 10 nucleotides agree with TRBD2. Germline V CDR1 and CDR2: MNHEY, SVGAGI. The CDR3 sequence is 15 residues long. V dropped 5 bases and J dropped 2; count of bases not matched to a gene: 5. The CDR3 region is CASSKGTSAQETQYF. As DNA, the CDR3 is TGTGCCAGCAGTAAGGGGACTAGCGCGCAAGAGACCCAGTACTTC.

The chain links TRBV7-9 to TRBJ2-7; D is undetermined. The ends were cut back, 0 bases at V and 0 bases at J, with 6 bases in the middle. Germline CDR1 reads SEHNR; CDR2 reads FQNEAQ (reference sequence). This CDR3 spans 14 amino acids. CDR3 in DNA: TGTGCCAGCAGCTTAGCGGCAGGCTCCTACGAGCAGTACTTC. Encoded protein: CASSLAAGSYEQYF. Variable domain in full (rest from reference TRBV7-9 and TRBJ2-7): DTGVSQNPRHKITKRGQNVTFRCDPISEHNRLYWYRQTLGQGPEFLTYFQNEAQLEKSRLLSDRFSAERPKGSFSTLEIQRTEQGDSAMYLCASSLAAGSYEQYFGPGTRLTVT.

The rearrangement uses TRBV2 and TRBJ2-1; 7 bases match TRBD2. Germline loops: CDR1 SNHLY, CDR2 FYNNEI. Trimming removed 1 base from V and 4 bases from J; junction bases left unmatched: 7. The CDR3 totals 16 residues. Written as DNA, the CDR3 is TGTGCCAGCAGTGAAGGGCGGGAGCTCGGATACAATGAGCAGTTCTTC. Amino acids: CASSEGRELGYNEQFF.

The V call is TRBV10-1, the J call TRBJ2-7; TRBD2 aligns across 12 bases. Germline lookup yields CDR1 WNHNN and CDR2 SYGVQD (reference sequence). The J segment lost 2 bases and the V segment lost 4 bases, leaving 3 bases of the junction unmatched. CDR3 size: 15 residues. CDR3 nucleotide sequence: TGCGCCAGCAGTGCGACTAGCGGGGGTGCCTACGAGCAGTACTTC. As protein: CASSATSGGAYEQYF.

V and J are TRBV2 and TRBJ1-5; TRBD1 aligns across 8 bases. The J segment lost 5 bases and the V segment lost 3 bases, leaving 3 bases of the junction unmatched. The V gene's germline CDR1 is SNHLY and CDR2 FYNNEI. This CDR3 contains 14 residues. CDR3: CASSETGVYQPQHF. The CDR3 DNA reads as TGTGCCAGCAGTGAGACAGGGGTTTATCAGCCCCAGCATTTT.

For the CDR3, the DNA is TGTGCCAGCAGCATTTACAGGGTCCGGACTGGAAACACCATATATTTT. Protein product: CASSIYRVRTGNTIYF. The chain employs TRBV21-1 and TRBJ1-3; TRBD1 reflects the table's D call only, with no check against the DNA. TRBV21-1 is annotated as a pseudogene. This CDR3 contains 16 residues.

This rearrangement joins TRBV19 to TRBJ1-6; the match to TRBD1 covers 7 bases. Trimming removed 5 bases from V and 7 bases from J; junction bases left unmatched: 5. Germline V gene data show CDR1 as LNHDA and CDR2 as SQIVND (reference sequence). The CDR3 covers 14 residues. CDR3 sequence reads: CASSATGYNSPLHF. CDR3 in DNA: TGTGCCAGTAGTGCGACAGGGTACAATTCACCCCTCCACTTT.

The V gene is TRBV19, the J gene TRBJ2-5; D is possibly TRBD1 (6 bases). Trimming removed 3 bases at V and 4 bases at J, with 9 bases between. This CDR3 spans 13 amino acids. Germline V lookup: CDR1 LNHDA, CDR2 SQIVND (reference sequence). The CDR3 sequence is CASSIATGETQYF. In DNA form, the CDR3 reads TGTGCCAGTAGTATCGCGACAGGAGAGACCCAGTACTTC.

This chain connects TRBV4-3 to TRBJ1-6; D is perhaps TRBD1 (5 bases). Deletions cut 1 base from V and 6 bases from J, with 10 bases between. This CDR3 has 15 residues. CDR1 is LGHNA and CDR2 is YSLEER in the germline V gene. The CDR3 region is CASSQGPGGNSPLHF. The DNA of the CDR3 is TGCGCCAGCAGCCAAGGGCCGGGGGGTAATTCACCCCTCCACTTT.

V and J are TRBV5-5 and TRBJ1-3, with 7 bases matching TRBD1. Per germline, CDR1 SGHKS and CDR2 YYEKEE (reference sequence). This CDR3 spans 15 amino acids. Trimming removed 1 base from V and 3 bases from J; junction bases left unmatched: 4. Written as DNA, the CDR3 is TGTGCCAGCAGCTTGTGGCAGGGGGATGGAAACACCATATATTTT. Protein: CASSLWQGDGNTIYF.

This clone was counted between two and nine times. The gene calls are TRBV15 and TRBJ1-1, with 8 bases that match TRBD1. Germline-derived CDR1 and CDR2 are LNHNV and YYDKDF (reference sequence). Unmatched junction bases numbered 6, after V lost 5 bases and J lost 4 bases. The CDR3 contains 14 residues. Written as DNA, the CDR3 is TGTGCCACCAGCCACTCGGACAGGGTCACTGAAGCTTTCTTT. Translation: CATSHSDRVTEAFF.

CDR3 region: CASTEWGGYGYTF. The CDR3 DNA is TGTGCCAGCACCGAGTGGGGGGGCTATGGCTACACCTTC. V usage is TRBV9 and J usage is TRBJ1-2; tentative D call: TRBD1 (5 bases). There are 13 residues in the CDR3. CDR1 and CDR2 from the germline V gene are SGDLS and YYNGEE. V was cut by 6 bases and J by 4 bases, with 13 bases left in between.